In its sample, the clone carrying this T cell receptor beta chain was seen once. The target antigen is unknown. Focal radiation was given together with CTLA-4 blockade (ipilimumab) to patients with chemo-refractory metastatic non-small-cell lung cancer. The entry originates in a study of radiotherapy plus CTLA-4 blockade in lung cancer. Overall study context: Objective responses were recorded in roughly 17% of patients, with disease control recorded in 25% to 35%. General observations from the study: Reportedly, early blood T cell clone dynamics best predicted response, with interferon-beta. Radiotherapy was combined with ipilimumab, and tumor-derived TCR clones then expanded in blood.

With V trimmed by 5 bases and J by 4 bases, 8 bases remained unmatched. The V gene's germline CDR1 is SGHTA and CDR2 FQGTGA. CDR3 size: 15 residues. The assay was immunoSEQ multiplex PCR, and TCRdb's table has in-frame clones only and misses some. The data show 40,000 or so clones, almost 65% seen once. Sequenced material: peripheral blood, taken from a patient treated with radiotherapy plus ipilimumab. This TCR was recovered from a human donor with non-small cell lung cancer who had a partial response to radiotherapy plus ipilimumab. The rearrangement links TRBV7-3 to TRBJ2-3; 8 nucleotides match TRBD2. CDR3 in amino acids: CASSPISGMADTQYF. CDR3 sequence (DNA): TGTGCCAGCAGCCCTATTAGCGGGATGGCAGATACGCAGTATTTT.